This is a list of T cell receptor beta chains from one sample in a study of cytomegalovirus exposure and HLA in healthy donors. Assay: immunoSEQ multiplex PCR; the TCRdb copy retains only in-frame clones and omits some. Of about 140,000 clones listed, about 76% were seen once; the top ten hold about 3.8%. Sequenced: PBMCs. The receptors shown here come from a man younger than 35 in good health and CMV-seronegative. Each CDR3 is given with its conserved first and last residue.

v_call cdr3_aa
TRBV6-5 CASTAGDDQPQHF
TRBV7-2 CASSSASATYNEQFF
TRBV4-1 CASSRGWGETEAFF
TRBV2 CAFGGQGGKNTEAFF
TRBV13 CASSLRGSGFRETQYF
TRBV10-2 CASSDTQGTYQPQHF
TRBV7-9 CASSLDRANQPQHF
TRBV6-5 CASSYSVGDSGYTF
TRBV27 CASSLSDTYSYEQYF
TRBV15 CATSRAGEGGRGAFF
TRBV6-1 CASSEWDRAYNSPLHF
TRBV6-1 CASSETGIYGYTF
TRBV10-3 CATRGQGAPYNSPLHF
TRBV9 CASSRGGSSGNTIYF
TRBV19 CASSSQGAAGETQYF
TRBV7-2 CASSLVGRDPLF
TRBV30 CAWSNTGDYGYTF
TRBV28 CASSYRGPTGNTIYF
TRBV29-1 CSLAEDTGELFF
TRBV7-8 CASSFLDRTGELFF
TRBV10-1 CASSEGPGAEDGYTF
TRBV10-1 CASSAGTDTEAFF
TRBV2 CASRPPRYEQYF
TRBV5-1 CASSQGTGIFTEAFF
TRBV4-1 CASSQDPAGADGSNEQFF
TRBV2 CASSADLLAGGTDTQYF
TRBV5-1 CASSLTGQGGFYNEQFF
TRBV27 CASSSWDSTYEQYF
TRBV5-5 CASSLGDRTFYEQYF
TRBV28 CASRTSGPPYEQYF
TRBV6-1 CASSEETGGSYNEQFF
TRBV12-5 CASALGAGRVTDTQYF
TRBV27 CASSVHYRTTNEKLFF
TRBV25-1 CASSDQVAVAGYNEQFF
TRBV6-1 CASSESRGETQYF
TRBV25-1 CASSDSGQIQETQYF
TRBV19 CASSPDNRYTEAFF
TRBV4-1 CASSQDRDRGTEAFF
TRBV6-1 CAISKLGVEADTQYF
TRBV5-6 CASSLAGGGYEQYF
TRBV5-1 CASSPLAGGSYEQYF
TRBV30 CAWRRGRQANYGYTF